The T cell receptor beta chain described here comes from a study of blood T cells in healthy people across ages (dated by TCRdb to about 2015). The study in broad terms: In model experiments, roughly one uniquely barcoded TCR beta cDNA molecule per two T cells was captured by template switching. The donors were split into four age groups: young (average 16 years), middle-aged (roughly 39), aged (roughly 60) and long-lived (roughly 86). The study analyzed two additional independent replicas of 1 million unique cDNA reads from the same blood draw for two donors, one aged 18 to 29 and one aged 80 or older. Donors of different ages were randomly distributed across sequencing lanes to avoid experimental bias. The study measured age-related changes in TCR beta repertoire diversity using deep sequencing normalized with unique cDNA molecular identifiers. Here is what the overall study found, with its caveats: Bulk unsorted PBMC profiling prevented conclusive comparison of naive and antigen-experienced compartments. The percentage of naive T cells measured by flow cytometry correlated strongly with observed TCR beta diversity. Estimates of total diversity from one million sequenced T cells were regarded as lower bounds and underestimates. Because the CMV infection status of the donors was unknown, age-related changes in expanded clonotypes may potentially have been confounded. Compared with the aged group, the long-lived group had more naive CD4+ T cells, fewer expanded clones and increased TCR diversity, a pattern suggesting age selection. As age increased, observed TCR beta diversity per million T cells dropped in a roughly linear way, and a significant reduction was already evident by age 40.

V is shortened by 3 bases, J by 4 bases, and the region joining them spans 13 bases. CDR1 and CDR2 were assigned from the germline V gene as MNHEY and SVGEGT. The CDR3 holds 15 amino acids from the cysteine to the phenylalanine. Only the CDR3 region is kept as DNA, spanning 45 bases read in frame from base 1. Receptors were amplified or captured by 5' RACE. Instrument on record: Illumina HiSeq 2500. The second PCR ran for about 6 to 12 cycles and used a J-beta primer mix along with a sample-barcoded 5' primer. A template-switch 5' adaptor carrying 12 random nucleotides introduced a unique molecular identifier onto each TCR beta cDNA molecule. Each sample yielded at least 2.5 million CDR3-containing paired-end reads. First-strand cDNA was synthesized from all RNA with the Mint cDNA synthesis kit, primed by a TRBC-specific oligonucleotide. Following uracil-DNA glycosylase treatment, all cDNA underwent a first 18-cycle PCR with the universal primers M1SS and BC2_uni_R. As for the original processing: Normalization of each sample was performed by random selection of 1 million high-quality reads, each carrying a distinct molecular identifier. Reads sharing molecular identifiers were discarded rather than binned into consensus sequences. MiTCR, run with a Q25 quality threshold and the strictest error-elimination algorithm, handled CDR3 identification, clonotype clustering and error correction. A nonparametric unseen species model using Euler transformation provided a lower-bound estimate of total TCR beta diversity. In TCRdb, the public reads were trimmed at Q25 with fastp and aligned with MiXCR, with productive beta chains retained. Rows merge per CDR3 protein into single entries with the most common DNA and genes. TCRdb assigned the V and J calls; the authors' analysis was not used. This sample gives fewer than 700,000 distinct CDR3 sequences in total; around 41% of them show up just once. Clones ranked in the top ten supply approximately 31% of the sample.

On this clonotype itself: The specificity of this receptor is unknown. No clone much larger than this one lies a single base away; base qualities are absent.

Donors were a few dozen systemically healthy Caucasian individuals from Russia aged roughly 6 to 100 years. Each donor gave around 9.8 milliliters of peripheral blood, collected into EDTA-treated Vacutainer tubes. PBMCs were isolated by Ficoll-Paque density-gradient centrifugation, with at least 6 million obtained per sample. Total RNA was extracted from PBMCs with Trizol reagent, with at least 6 micrograms obtained per sample. For every donor, an aliquot of PBMCs went through flow cytometry to measure the percentages of naive CD45RAhigh/CD27high T cells. The receptor chain draws on TRBV6-2 or TRBV6-3 and TRBJ1-5; the D region possibly corresponds to TRBD1 (5 bases align). The sequenced sample was blood. The sequence came from a man older than 75 in good health. CDR3 protein: CASSYLGDLNQPQHF. The nucleotide sequence reads TGTGCCAGCAGTTATCTCGGGGACCTAAATCAGCCCCAGCATTTT.